The sequence of this TCR beta chain was determined in a study of T cells in Graves' hyperthyroidism and ophthalmopathy. Researchers took RNA transcripts and amplified the TCR beta CDR3 regions from them. The TCR CDR3 was amplified in a first-round RT-PCR using the HTBI primer set. TCRdb re-called the multiplex PCR reads with MiXCR, one entry per CDR3 protein. The sample carries more than 650,000 distinct CDR3 sequences, 11% to 15% recorded once. Deletions cut 2 bases from V and 9 bases from J, with 21 bases between. The CDR3 is 16 residues long. The germline gives CDR1 KGHDR, CDR2 SFDVKD. Material for sequencing was blood. This TCR came from a woman aged 18 to 35 with Graves' hyperthyroidism. The V and J genes are TRBV24-1 and TRBJ1-1; no definite D call. CDR3 loop: CATSDSRTQSGRKAFF. CDR3 DNA: TGTGCCACCAGTGATTCACGAACCCAATCCGGGAGGAAAGCTTTCTTT.